Given below is one T cell receptor beta chain in context. The data were taken from a study of sequential checkpoint blockade in melanoma. The wider study: After both sequences, patients received maintenance nivolumab.

Specified treatment: randomized to nivolumab then ipilimumab (arm A) or the reverse (arm B). DNA-damaging chemotherapy had not been given to any patient beforehand. Only in-frame clones appear in the TCRdb table, and some are missing; sequencing was by immunoSEQ multiplex PCR. The repertoire holds approximately 13,000 clones, with approximately 76% as singletons. This CDR3 has 14 residues. Trimming removed 2 bases from V and 6 bases from J; junction bases left unmatched: 1. Per germline, CDR1 LGHNA and CDR2 YNFKEQ. This rearrangement joins TRBV4-2 to TRBJ1-6, with TRBD1 matching 7 bases. The TCR was taken from a human patient with melanoma. Some clones in this sample may be carry-over from other donors' samples. The specimen comprised CD8+ T cells sorted from blood (inferred from file names), sampled from a patient given nivolumab and ipilimumab in sequence. CDR3 loop: CASSQWDSNSPLHF. The CDR3 coding sequence is TGTGCCAGCAGCCAATGGGACAGTAATTCACCCCTCCACTTT.